Listed below are T cell receptor beta chains from one sample, sequenced in a study of blood T cell repertoires in COVID-19. Sequenced by immunoSEQ multiplex PCR; TCRdb stores in-frame clones only, minus some. Among over 100,000 clones listed, over 65% were seen once. The sequenced material came from peripheral blood. These receptor sequences come from a man aged 55 to 69 with acute or convalescent COVID-19. Both conserved end residues are part of each CDR3. Each record gives: V gene, J gene, D gene, clone size, CDR3 DNA, CDR3 protein. D genes are given only for firm matches. Only part of the rows carry a size: once, few, many, or a class if the clone is expanded.

TRBV2,TRBJ2-7,TRBD2,few,TGTGCCAGCAGGAGCGGGGCTCTCAACGAGCAGTACTTC,CASRSGALNEQYF
TRBV4-1,TRBJ2-7,TRBD2,few,TGCGCCAGCAGCCAAGAAGGGACTAGCGGTGCCTACGAGCAGTACTTC,CASSQEGTSGAYEQYF
TRBV5-1,TRBJ2-3,TRBD2,NA,TGCGCCAGCAGCTCTGGACTAGCGGGAGGGCCGGGTGATACGCAGTATTTT,CASSSGLAGGPGDTQYF
TRBV7-9,TRBJ1-6,NA,NA,TGTGCCAGCAGCCCCACAGGACAGACTAATTCACCCCTCCACTTT,CASSPTGQTNSPLHF
TRBV7-8,TRBJ2-5,NA,NA,TGTGCCAGCAGCCCCCGAAGACAGAAAGAGACCCAGTACTTC,CASSPRRQKETQYF
TRBV11-3,TRBJ2-7,NA,NA,TGTGCCAGCAGCTTAGATGGCGCGGCGGGTTCCTACGAGCAGTACTTC,CASSLDGAAGSYEQYF
TRBV5-1,TRBJ1-1,NA,NA,TGCGCCAGCAGCTTGGGGCAGGGGCCACCTTTCTTT,CASSLGQGPPFF
TRBV7-9,TRBJ2-3,TRBD1,NA,TGTGCCAGCAGCTTCGGGACAGGGGACGGCACAGATACGCAGTATTTT,CASSFGTGDGTDTQYF
TRBV20-1,TRBJ2-7,TRBD1,few,TGCAGTGCCACACAGGGGGCTCTTCAGTACTTC,CSATQGALQYF
TRBV14,TRBJ2-7,TRBD2,NA,TGTGCCAGCAGCCAGGGACTAGACAGGATCGCCGAGCAGTACTTC,CASSQGLDRIAEQYF
TRBV3-1/TRBV3-2,TRBJ2-3,TRBD2,NA,TGTGCCAGCAGCCAAGTTCTTAGCGGGAGTGGGCAGTATTTT,CASSQVLSGSGQYF
TRBV27,TRBJ2-1,TRBD2,NA,TGTGCCAGCAGTTTTAGACTAGCGGGCGGGAATGAGCAGTTCTTC,CASSFRLAGGNEQFF
TRBV5-1,TRBJ1-4,TRBD1,few,TGCGCCAGCAGCTACATGTCAGGGGGTGGTGAAAAACTGTTTTTT,CASSYMSGGGEKLFF
TRBV5-1,TRBJ1-4,NA,NA,TGCGCCAGCAGCTCTACAGTGGAGGGGTTGAGCGGGGGGAAACTGTTTTTT,CASSSTVEGLSGGKLFF
TRBV3-1/TRBV3-2,TRBJ2-7,TRBD1,NA,TGTGCCAGCAGCCAAGATCAGGGGACAGGGAGGAAGCAGTACTTC,CASSQDQGTGRKQYF
TRBV28,TRBJ1-2,TRBD1,NA,TGTGCCAGCAGCCCGGGACAGGGGGCAGGCTACACCTTC,CASSPGQGAGYTF
TRBV5-6,TRBJ2-1,TRBD2,NA,TGTGCCAGCAGCACGAGACTAGCGGGAACCGGTAATGAGCAGTTCTTC,CASSTRLAGTGNEQFF
TRBV10-3,TRBJ2-1,NA,NA,TGTGCCATCAGTGATTACCTAGGGGATGAGCAGTTCTTC,CAISDYLGDEQFF
TRBV19,TRBJ1-2,NA,NA,TGTGCCAGTAGTCCTTGGGGCCGGGCTCCGGCTTATGGCTACACCTTC,CASSPWGRAPAYGYTF
TRBV5-1,TRBJ2-7,TRBD2,few,TGCGCCAGCAGCTTGTCACTAGCGGCCTACGAGCAGTACTTC,CASSLSLAAYEQYF
TRBV29-1,TRBJ2-5,NA,once,TGCAGCGCGGCTCTCGTACAAGAGACCCAGTACTTC,CSAALVQETQYF
TRBV6-5,TRBJ1-5,TRBD1,NA,TGTGCCAGCAGCAAAGGACAGGGGGGGTATCAGCCCCAGCATTTT,CASSKGQGGYQPQHF
TRBV28,TRBJ1-1,TRBD1,NA,TGTGCCAGCAGTGTTCCGGGACAGGGGAACACTGAAGCTTTCTTT,CASSVPGQGNTEAFF
TRBV7-9,TRBJ2-3,NA,NA,TGTGCCAGCAGCTTATCCCCTTACTCCGCGGCAGATACGCAGTATTTT,CASSLSPYSAADTQYF
TRBV27,TRBJ2-3,NA,NA,TGTGCCAGCAGTTTACAGGGTTTGCCAGATACGCAGTATTTT,CASSLQGLPDTQYF
TRBV5-1,TRBJ1-1,NA,NA,TGCGCCAGCAGCGGGTGGGGGGACACTGAAGCTTTCTTT,CASSGWGDTEAFF
TRBV4-1,TRBJ1-2,NA,NA,TGCGCCAGCAGCCAAGTTGACCGGGAAAACTATGGCTACACCTTC,CASSQVDRENYGYTF
TRBV5-1,TRBJ2-1,TRBD2,NA,TGCGCCAGCAGCTTGGCCCTGGAGCGGGAGAGTGAGCAGTTCTTC,CASSLALERESEQFF
TRBV19,TRBJ1-5,NA,NA,TGTGCCAGTAGTGCGGCAATAATGTTGAATCAGCCCCAGCATTTT,CASSAAIMLNQPQHF
TRBV27,TRBJ2-7,TRBD2,NA,TGTGCCAGCAGACTAGCGGAAACCTACGAGCAGTACTTC,CASRLAETYEQYF
TRBV4-1,TRBJ2-1,NA,NA,TGCGCCAGCAGCCAAGAATTTCAGTACAATGAGCAGTTCTTC,CASSQEFQYNEQFF
TRBV28,TRBJ2-1,TRBD2,NA,TGTGCCAGCACCCAACGGGTTGGGTGGGAGGGCCTCTCCTACAATGAGCAGTTCTTC,CASTQRVGWEGLSYNEQFF
TRBV19,TRBJ2-7,NA,NA,TGTGCCAGTAGTATCCGCAGCGGAGCCTACGAGCAGTACTTC,CASSIRSGAYEQYF
TRBV7-2,TRBJ1-4,NA,NA,TGTGCCAGCAGCTTAACGGGACTTCCTAATGAAAAACTGTTTTTT,CASSLTGLPNEKLFF
TRBV6-5,TRBJ2-1,TRBD2,NA,TGTGCCAGCAGTTACGAGAGCGGGAGGGCTTCCAATGAGCAGTTCTTC,CASSYESGRASNEQFF
TRBV28,TRBJ2-5,TRBD2,once,TGTGCCAGCAGTTTCCTTAGCGGGAGCCTTGGGACCCAGTACTTC,CASSFLSGSLGTQYF
TRBV5-4,TRBJ1-2,TRBD1,few,TGTGCCAGCAGCTTCGGACAGGGGCGCTATGGCTACACCTTC,CASSFGQGRYGYTF
TRBV7-9,TRBJ2-3,TRBD2,NA,TGTGCCAGCAGCACCCTTCTCGTTTCGAGGGAGGGCAACACAGATACGCAGTATTTT,CASSTLLVSREGNTDTQYF
TRBV5-4,TRBJ2-5,NA,NA,TGTGCCAGCAGCTTCGGACAGTTACAAGAGACCCAGTACTTC,CASSFGQLQETQYF
TRBV15,TRBJ1-6,NA,NA,TGTGCCACCAGCAGAGCCCTAAGGACACTAAAGGGGCATTCACCCCTCCACTTT,CATSRALRTLKGHSPLHF
TRBV18,TRBJ1-5,TRBD1,NA,TGTGCCAGCTCACAGACAGGGAATCAGCCCCAGCATTTT,CASSQTGNQPQHF
TRBV19,TRBJ2-1,TRBD1,NA,TGTGCCAGTAGCCCGGGACAGAGGAAGTTCTTC,CASSPGQRKFF
TRBV29-1,TRBJ2-3,NA,NA,TGCAGCCTCCGGGCAGGAGGGTTGGCAGATACGCAGTATTTT,CSLRAGGLADTQYF
TRBV6-4,TRBJ2-1,NA,NA,TGTGCCAGCAGTGACTTTAGCGGAAGCTCCTACAATGAGCAGTTCTTC,CASSDFSGSSYNEQFF
TRBV5-1,TRBJ1-3,NA,NA,TGCGCCAGCAGCTTGGGTCGGGGGAGCTCCCTTGGAAACACCATATATTTT,CASSLGRGSSLGNTIYF